These T cell receptor beta chains were read from a single sample in a study of cytomegalovirus exposure and HLA in healthy donors. Only in-frame clones appear in the TCRdb table, and some are missing; sequencing was by immunoSEQ multiplex PCR. The table has around 170,000 clones, 70% to 80% seen once. Sequencing was performed on PBMCs. These receptors came from a man aged 18 to 29 in good health and CMV-seronegative. The CDR3 runs from the conserved cysteine through the conserved F or W. The D gene is left open where the match is weak. Size tells how often a clone was seen (once, few, many) or the class of an expanded clone, and some rows leave it out.

>TRBV27|NA|NA|TRBJ2-7
TGTGCCAGCAGACCCAGGGGTCCTTACGAGCAGTACTTC
CASRPRGPYEQYF
>TRBV9|TRBD1|NA|TRBJ1-6
TGTGCCAGCAGCCCACCGGCGACAGGGGCGGATTCACCCCTCCACTTT
CASSPPATGADSPLHF
>TRBV2|NA|few|TRBJ2-3
TGTGCCAGCAGTGAAGCTAGCCGGGCGCAGTATTTT
CASSEASRAQYF
>TRBV5-1|NA|NA|TRBJ1-1
TGCGCCAGCAGCTTGGCAGGGCAGAACACTGAAGCTTTCTTT
CASSLAGQNTEAFF
>TRBV28|NA|NA|TRBJ2-3
TGTGCCAGCGAACAGGGGGGACTAACAGATACGCAGTATTTT
CASEQGGLTDTQYF
>TRBV28|NA|NA|TRBJ2-7
TGTGCCAGCGGGTCCAACACAGGGTTCATGAACCTTGACGAGCAGTACTTC
CASGSNTGFMNLDEQYF
>TRBV7-8|TRBD1|NA|TRBJ2-6
TGTGCCAGCAGCGCCAAGGGGGCTCGGGGGGCCAACGTCCTGACTTTC
CASSAKGARGANVLTF
>TRBV19|NA|NA|TRBJ2-7
TGTGCCAGTAGTATAGGAGGAACTCGAAACTACGAGCAGTACTTC
CASSIGGTRNYEQYF
>TRBV18|NA|few|TRBJ2-4
TGTGCCAGCTCCCCTGAGGAGTACATTCAGTACTTC
CASSPEEYIQYF
>TRBV6-1|NA|NA|TRBJ1-2
TGTGCCAGCAGTCTAGGGGCCTGGACTAACTATGGCTACACCTTC
CASSLGAWTNYGYTF
>TRBV5-1|NA|NA|TRBJ2-7
TGCGCCAGCAGCCAGGTTACGGGCAGGGAAGGCGAGCAGTACTTC
CASSQVTGREGEQYF
>TRBV7-8|NA|NA|TRBJ2-4
TGTGCCAGCAGCTTTTATGGGGGAGGAAACATTCAGTACTTC
CASSFYGGGNIQYF
>TRBV2|NA|NA|TRBJ1-2
TGTGCCAGCAGGGCCCCCGCGGCGTTTAGGAACTATGGCTACACCTTC
CASRAPAAFRNYGYTF
>TRBV7-2|NA|few|TRBJ2-7
TGTGCCAGCAGTTCCCGGCTGCGGGAGCAGTACTTC
CASSSRLREQYF
>TRBV27|TRBD2|NA|TRBJ2-7
TGTGCCACCGGAGACGGGGGGAGCTCCTACGAGCAGTACTTC
CATGDGGSSYEQYF
>TRBV5-1|TRBD1|NA|TRBJ1-1
TGCGCCAGCAGCGGGGACAGCAGGGCGAACACTGAAGCTTTCTTT
CASSGDSRANTEAFF
>TRBV14|NA|NA|TRBJ1-2
TGTGCCAGCAGCCAAGATACAGGAGCCACATACTATGGCTACACCTTC
CASSQDTGATYYGYTF
>TRBV30|TRBD2|NA|TRBJ2-3
TGTGCCTGGAGTCGACTAGCGACCAGGACAGATACGCAGTATTTT
CAWSRLATRTDTQYF
>TRBV7-9|NA|few|TRBJ1-1
TGTGCCAGCAGCCGGGAAGCCGCCGGTGAAGCTTTCTTT
CASSREAAGEAFF
>TRBV5-4|NA|NA|TRBJ1-2
TGTGCCAGCAGCTTGGCCACGGGGGGGGGCTATGGCTACACCTTC
CASSLATGGGYGYTF
>TRBV6-5|TRBD1|NA|TRBJ2-7
TGTGCCAGTCGACAGGGTAGCGCCCCTTCCTACGAGCAGTACTTC
CASRQGSAPSYEQYF
>TRBV9|NA|NA|TRBJ2-2
TGTGCCAGCAGCGTTCCTCCCGGGGAGCTGTTTTTT
CASSVPPGELFF